This TCR beta chain was captured by sequencing in a study of ipilimumab plus nivolumab after autologous stem cell transplantation. Overall study context: Patients received a median of 5 ipilimumab and eight or nine nivolumab doses.

Assay: immunoSEQ multiplex PCR; the TCRdb copy retains only in-frame clones and omits some. The table has roughly 45,000 clones, 70% to 90% seen once. Patients got ipilimumab 1 mg/kg beginning 14 to 28 days post-transplant. V trimming: 4 bases; J trimming: 5 bases; junction bases outside the gene matches: 9. Germline V gene lookup returns CDR1 MNHNY and CDR2 SVGAGI (reference sequence). The CDR3 extends over 15 amino acids. The source of this sequence is a male donor with multiple myeloma. The sequencing here drew on PBMCs, taken in a trial of ipilimumab plus nivolumab as post-transplant consolidation. The rearrangement links TRBV6-6 to TRBJ1-1, with TRBD1 identical over 8 bases. CDR3 protein: CASSFGQGYRTEAFF. The CDR3 DNA reads TGTGCCAGCAGTTTTGGACAGGGTTATCGGACTGAAGCTTTCTTT.